A selection of T cell receptor beta chains follows, all from one sample in a study of shared clonotypes between healthy human individuals. Only in-frame clones appear in the TCRdb table, and some are missing; sequencing was by immunoSEQ multiplex PCR. The sample lists over 850,000 clones; around 82% were seen once. Sequencing used memory CD4+ T cells from PBMCs. The receptors shown here come from a man younger than 35 in good health. Some clones in this sample may be carry-over from other donors' samples. Each CDR3 is given with its conserved first and last residue. Each record gives: J gene, D gene, clone size, V gene, CDR3 protein, CDR3 DNA. The D gene is left open where the match is weak. Some rows mark clone size as missing; the rest say once, few, many or name a class of expanded clone.

>TRBJ2-1|TRBD2|NA|TRBV29-1
CSVVLREAHNEQFF
TGCAGCGTTGTCTTGCGGGAGGCCCACAATGAGCAGTTCTTC
>TRBJ2-5|TRBD1|once|TRBV2
CASGVGQGRETQYF
TGTGCCAGCGGCGTCGGACAGGGGAGGGAGACCCAGTACTTC
>TRBJ2-5|TRBD1|few|TRBV28
CASSSGQQETQYF
TGTGCCAGCAGTTCGGGACAGCAAGAGACCCAGTACTTC
>TRBJ2-1|TRBD2|NA|TRBV7-2
CASSLAVRTSGFF
TGTGCCAGCAGCTTAGCCGTCAGGACTAGCGGGTTCTTC
>TRBJ2-3|TRBD1|NA|TRBV6-1
CASSRQGSDTDTQYF
TGTGCCAGCAGCCGACAGGGGTCCGACACAGATACGCAGTATTTT
>TRBJ1-2|TRBD1|NA|TRBV28
CASSPRDRGYGYTF
TGTGCCAGCAGCCCCCGGGACAGGGGCTATGGCTACACCTTC
>TRBJ2-4|TRBD1|few|TRBV4-1
CASSLPQGDIQYF
TGCGCCAGCAGTTTACCTCAGGGGGACATTCAGTACTTC
>TRBJ2-1|TRBD2|NA|TRBV6-6
CASSPPRAGGYNEQFF
TGTGCCAGCAGTCCACCTCGGGCGGGAGGGTACAATGAGCAGTTCTTC
>TRBJ1-2|NA|few|TRBV6-1
CASSDRQLYGYTF
TGTGCCAGCAGTGACCGGCAGCTTTATGGCTACACCTTC
>TRBJ2-5|NA|few|TRBV7-6
CASSLMETQYF
TGTGCCAGCAGCTTAATGGAGACCCAGTACTTC
>TRBJ2-5|NA|NA|TRBV28
CASSSRETQYF
TGTGCCAGCAGTTCACGGGAGACCCAGTACTTC
>TRBJ2-5|NA|NA|TRBV6-6
CASSYPGQSQETQYF
TGTGCCAGCAGTTACCCGGGGCAATCACAAGAGACCCAGTACTTC
>TRBJ2-3|TRBD1|NA|TRBV27
CASSPWDSNTDTQYF
TGTGCCAGCAGTCCCTGGGACAGCAACACAGATACGCAGTATTTT
>TRBJ2-7|TRBD2|NA|TRBV5-4
CASSLRGVAGPYEQYF
TGTGCCAGCAGCTTGAGGGGAGTAGCGGGGCCCTACGAGCAGTACTTC
>TRBJ2-7|NA|NA|TRBV4-3
CASSQVGGIGYEQYF
TGCGCCAGCAGCCAAGTGGGCGGGATAGGATACGAGCAGTACTTC
>TRBJ1-2|NA|few|TRBV7-8
CASSLALGKGGYTF
TGTGCCAGCAGCTTAGCGCTAGGGAAAGGGGGCTACACCTTC
>TRBJ2-1|TRBD2|NA|TRBV25-1
CASSDRGRALNEQFF
TGTGCCAGCAGTGATAGAGGGAGGGCCTTAAATGAGCAGTTCTTC
>TRBJ2-6|NA|NA|TRBV4-1
CASSQAPQGSSGANVLTF
TGCGCCAGCAGCCAAGCACCACAGGGAAGTTCTGGGGCCAACGTCCTGACTTTC
>TRBJ1-5|TRBD1|NA|TRBV13
CASSRQGRSNQPQHF
TGTGCCAGCAGCAGACAGGGTCGTAGCAATCAGCCCCAGCATTTT
>TRBJ1-4|TRBD1|NA|TRBV7-6
CASSTRTGRDKLFF
TGTGCCAGCAGCACCCGGACAGGGAGGGACAAACTGTTTTTT
>TRBJ1-2|NA|NA|TRBV7-2
CASSLGGSSGYTF
TGTGCCAGCAGCTTAGGAGGCAGTTCGGGCTACACCTTC
>TRBJ2-7|NA|once|TRBV7-9
CASSFHQGSYEQYF
TGTGCCAGCAGCTTTCATCAGGGCTCCTACGAGCAGTACTTC
>TRBJ2-7|TRBD1|NA|TRBV28
CASSSSDRSDEQYF
TGTGCCAGCAGTTCCTCGGACAGGTCTGACGAGCAGTACTTC
>TRBJ1-1|NA|NA|TRBV28
CATLWVEAFF
TGTGCCACTCTTTGGGTCGAAGCTTTCTTT
>TRBJ2-7|NA|NA|TRBV28
CASSTGTSYEQYF
TGTGCCAGCAGCACAGGGACATCTTACGAGCAGTACTTC
>TRBJ2-6|NA|once|TRBV7-8
CASSPDAGGANVLTF
TGTGCCAGCAGCCCCGACGCCGGTGGGGCCAACGTCCTGACTTTC
>TRBJ1-2|NA|NA|TRBV28
CASISRVFGFMGGYTF
TGTGCCAGCATTAGCCGGGTTTTCGGGTTTATGGGGGGCTACACCTTC
>TRBJ1-1|TRBD1|NA|TRBV9
CASSVDGTGKNKAFF
TGTGCCAGCAGCGTAGACGGGACAGGAAAGAATAAAGCTTTCTTT
>TRBJ1-1|NA|once|TRBV28
CASSLPRGTEAFF
TGTGCCAGCAGCCTCCCCCGGGGCACTGAAGCTTTCTTT
>TRBJ1-1|NA|NA|TRBV25-1
CASSEGVSRHGNTEAFF
TGTGCCAGCAGTGAAGGTGTATCGAGACACGGGAACACTGAAGCTTTCTTT
>TRBJ2-5|NA|once|TRBV28
CASRRTAQETQYF
TGTGCCAGCAGGAGGACAGCCCAAGAGACCCAGTACTTC
>TRBJ2-3|TRBD2|few|TRBV7-3
CASSLTSLAGSTQYF
TGTGCCAGCAGCTTAACGTCTCTAGCGGGAAGTACGCAGTATTTT
>TRBJ1-2|TRBD1|NA|TRBV4-1
CASSLGQGASGYGYTF
TGCGCCAGCAGCCTGGGACAGGGGGCTTCTGGCTATGGCTACACCTTC
>TRBJ2-4|NA|NA|TRBV7-8
CASSLAEGYQNIQYF
TGTGCCAGCAGCTTAGCCGAGGGGTACCAAAACATTCAGTACTTC
>TRBJ1-4|NA|NA|TRBV18
CASSLGEKLFF
TGTGCCAGCTCACTCGGGGAAAAACTGTTTTTT
>TRBJ2-7|NA|NA|TRBV28
CASTTTQGRVNEQYF
TGTGCCAGCACAACTACACAGGGGAGGGTCAACGAGCAGTACTTC
>TRBJ2-5|NA|NA|TRBV2
CASRESGDSRTQYF
TGTGCCAGCAGAGAAAGCGGAGACTCCAGGACCCAGTACTTC
>TRBJ2-7|TRBD1|NA|TRBV14
CASSYRQGPSYEQYF
TGTGCCAGCAGCTACCGACAGGGGCCCTCCTACGAGCAGTACTTC
>TRBJ2-5|TRBD2|NA|TRBV4-1
CASSLVAGAQETQYF
TGCGCCAGCAGCCTGGTAGCGGGAGCACAAGAGACCCAGTACTTC
>TRBJ2-1|TRBD2|NA|TRBV10-2
CASGLAGGPPFQEQFF
TGCGCCAGTGGACTAGCGGGAGGGCCCCCATTTCAAGAGCAGTTCTTC
>TRBJ2-3|NA|NA|TRBV30
CAWGLGGFTDTQYF
TGTGCCTGGGGTCTTGGGGGCTTCACAGATACGCAGTATTTT
>TRBJ2-7|TRBD2|NA|TRBV5-8
CASENLGIAGGNLPLHEQYF
TGTGCCAGCGAGAACCTAGGTATCGCGGGAGGGAACCTACCGTTACACGAGCAGTACTTC
>TRBJ1-2|NA|NA|TRBV25-1
CASSVHGNYGYTF
TGTGCCAGCAGTGTACACGGAAACTATGGCTACACCTTC
>TRBJ2-7|TRBD1|NA|TRBV5-1
CASSIGPGTGDSYEQYF
TGCGCCAGCAGCATTGGCCCCGGGACAGGGGACTCCTACGAGCAGTACTTC
>TRBJ2-1|NA|NA|TRBV5-4
CASNRLDSPNEQFF
TGTGCCAGCAATCGACTCGACAGCCCCAATGAGCAGTTCTTC
>TRBJ2-6|NA|NA|TRBV6-1
CASSERGNWGSGANVLTF
TGTGCCAGCAGTGAAAGAGGGAATTGGGGGTCTGGGGCCAACGTCCTGACTTTC
>TRBJ2-5|TRBD2|NA|TRBV7-2
CASSFRTSGQETQYF
TGTGCCAGCAGCTTCAGGACTAGCGGCCAAGAGACCCAGTACTTC
>TRBJ1-1|NA|few|TRBV7-2
CASSLETGRKAFF
TGTGCCAGCAGCTTAGAAACAGGGCGAAAAGCTTTCTTT
>TRBJ2-7|NA|NA|TRBV28
CASSFARPYEQYF
TGTGCCAGCAGTTTTGCACGCCCCTACGAGCAGTACTTC
>TRBJ1-3|NA|few|TRBV9
CASSVGGQVGNTIYF
TGTGCCAGCAGCGTAGGGGGGCAGGTCGGAAACACCATATATTTT
>TRBJ2-7|TRBD2|NA|TRBV6-1
CASSSGGGRYEQYF
TGTGCCAGCAGCTCCGGAGGCGGGAGGTACGAGCAGTACTTC
>TRBJ2-1|TRBD2|NA|TRBV18
CASSPLSGSYNEQFF
TGTGCCAGCTCACCCCTTAGCGGGTCCTACAATGAGCAGTTCTTC
>TRBJ2-1|TRBD2|few|TRBV5-1
CASSPTSGTYNEQFF
TGCGCCAGCAGCCCGACTAGCGGGACATACAATGAGCAGTTCTTC
>TRBJ2-1|NA|NA|TRBV4-3
CASSQLIRTGRRVGEQFF
TGCGCCAGCAGCCAACTCATCCGGACGGGCAGGAGGGTGGGTGAGCAGTTCTTC
>TRBJ1-1|NA|NA|TRBV30
CAWVGVYAEAFF
TGTGCCTGGGTGGGGGTGTACGCTGAAGCTTTCTTT
>TRBJ2-3|NA|NA|TRBV28
CASSSLTGLIGTDTQYF
TGTGCCAGCAGTTCTCTCACAGGGTTAATCGGCACAGATACGCAGTATTTT
>TRBJ1-6|NA|NA|TRBV28
CASSFSRGRNSPLHF
TGTGCCAGCAGTTTCTCCAGGGGCAGGAATTCACCCCTCCACTTT
>TRBJ2-5|TRBD2|few|TRBV27
CASNLIPGSGTQETQYF
TGTGCCAGCAACCTTATCCCCGGTAGCGGGACCCAAGAGACCCAGTACTTC
>TRBJ2-2|NA|NA|TRBV12-1
CASSSRTSGNTGELFF
TGTGCCAGCAGCTCCCGGACTAGCGGAAACACCGGGGAGCTGTTTTTT
>TRBJ2-2|TRBD1|NA|TRBV6-4
CASSGTGSAGELFF
TGTGCCAGCAGTGGGACAGGGTCGGCCGGGGAGCTGTTTTTT